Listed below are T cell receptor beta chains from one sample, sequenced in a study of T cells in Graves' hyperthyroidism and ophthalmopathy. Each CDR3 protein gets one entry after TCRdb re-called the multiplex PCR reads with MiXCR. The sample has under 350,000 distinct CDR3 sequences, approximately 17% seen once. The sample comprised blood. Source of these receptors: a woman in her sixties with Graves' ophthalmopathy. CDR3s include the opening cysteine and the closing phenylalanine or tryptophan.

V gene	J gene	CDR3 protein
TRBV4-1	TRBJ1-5	CASSQDPIAQPQHF
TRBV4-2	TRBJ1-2	CASSQPGAQGSYGYTF
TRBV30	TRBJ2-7	CAWSMGYEQYF
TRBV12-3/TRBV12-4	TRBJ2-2	CASRQPTGELFF
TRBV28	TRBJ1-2	CASSLYGMGGRTGYTF
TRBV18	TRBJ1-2	CASSPVGPTEGGYTF
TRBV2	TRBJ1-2	CASSGDSYSYGYTF
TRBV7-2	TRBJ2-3	CASSPNSGRAADTQYF
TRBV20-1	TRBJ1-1	CSARGTGREAFF
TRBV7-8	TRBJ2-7	CASSLRTGRGQHREQYF
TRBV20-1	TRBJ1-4	CSALGDIREKLFF
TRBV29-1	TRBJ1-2	CSVEDSLPGYGYTF
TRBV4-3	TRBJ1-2	CASSPGGEGYGYTF
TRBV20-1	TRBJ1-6	CSALGQGGTYNSPLHF
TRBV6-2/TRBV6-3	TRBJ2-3	CASSNRGQVYADTQYF
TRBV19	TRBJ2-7	CASSWTDSYEQYF
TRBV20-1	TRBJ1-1	CSASVPGGTEAFF
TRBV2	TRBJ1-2	CASSKGTAQGWYGYTF
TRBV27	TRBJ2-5	CASSLSFRQETQYF
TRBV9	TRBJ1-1	CASSGAFGGEAFF
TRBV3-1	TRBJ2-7	CASSHDSHWYEQYF
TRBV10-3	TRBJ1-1	CATKVSEFMNTEAFF
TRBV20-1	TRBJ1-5	CSARFSDQPQHF
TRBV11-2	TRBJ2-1	CASSSDRGVYEQFF
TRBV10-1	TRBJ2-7	CASSLFLSGRAPHEQYF
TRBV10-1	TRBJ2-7	CASTTYEQYF
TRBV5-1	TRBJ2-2	CASSLVSLANTGELFF
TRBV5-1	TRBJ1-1	CASSYRGDGNTEAFF
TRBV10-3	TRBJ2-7	CAISETRGHEQYF
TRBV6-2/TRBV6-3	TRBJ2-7	CASSYGRGAYEQYF
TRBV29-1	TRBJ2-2	CSVEKETTGGLNTGELFF
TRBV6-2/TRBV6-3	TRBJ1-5	CASRDAPGTDSNQPQHF
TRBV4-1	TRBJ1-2	CASSSQGGYGYTF
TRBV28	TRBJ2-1	CASSLDYYNEQFF